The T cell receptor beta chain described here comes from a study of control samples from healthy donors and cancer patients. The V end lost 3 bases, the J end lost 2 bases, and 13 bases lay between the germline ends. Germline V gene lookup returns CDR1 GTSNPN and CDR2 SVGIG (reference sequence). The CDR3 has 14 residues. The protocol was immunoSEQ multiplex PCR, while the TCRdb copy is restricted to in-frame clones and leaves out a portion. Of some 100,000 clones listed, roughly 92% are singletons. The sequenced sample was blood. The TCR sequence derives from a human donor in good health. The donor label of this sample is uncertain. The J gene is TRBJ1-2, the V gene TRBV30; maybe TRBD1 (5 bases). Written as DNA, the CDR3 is TGTGCCTGGAGCCTGGGGGGAGGAAACTATGGCTACACCTTC. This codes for CAWSLGGGNYGYTF.